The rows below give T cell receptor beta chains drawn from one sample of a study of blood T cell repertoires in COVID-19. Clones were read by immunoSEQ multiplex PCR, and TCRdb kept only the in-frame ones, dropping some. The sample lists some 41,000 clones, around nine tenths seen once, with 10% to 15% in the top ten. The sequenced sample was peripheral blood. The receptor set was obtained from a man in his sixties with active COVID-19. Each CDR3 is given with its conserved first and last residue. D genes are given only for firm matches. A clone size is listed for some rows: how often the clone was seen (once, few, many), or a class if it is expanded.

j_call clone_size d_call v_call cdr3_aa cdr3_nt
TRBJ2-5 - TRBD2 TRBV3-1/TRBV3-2 CASSRKWAEGLAAETQYF TGTGCCAGCAGTCGAAAATGGGCGGAGGGACTAGCAGCCGAGACCCAGTACTTC
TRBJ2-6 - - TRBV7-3 CASSPPLSGANVLTF TGTGCCAGCAGCCCCCCCCTATCTGGGGCCAACGTCCTGACTTTC
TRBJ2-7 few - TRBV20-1 CSAQGTEQYF TGCAGTGCACAGGGGACTGAGCAGTACTTC
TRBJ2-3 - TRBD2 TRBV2 CASSRWTSGGSTDTQYF TGTGCCAGCAGTAGATGGACTAGCGGGGGAAGCACAGATACGCAGTATTTT
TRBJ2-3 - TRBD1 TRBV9 CASSPRDRPDTQYF TGTGCCAGCAGCCCCCGGGACAGGCCAGATACGCAGTATTTT
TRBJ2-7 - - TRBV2 CASSEQTASYEQYF TGTGCCAGCAGTGAACAGACAGCATCCTACGAGCAGTACTTC
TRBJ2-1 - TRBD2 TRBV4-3 CASSETSGHYSYNEQFF TGCGCCAGCAGCGAAACTAGCGGACACTACTCCTACAATGAGCAGTTCTTC
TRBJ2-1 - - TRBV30 CAWSGGDAVNEQFF TGTGCCTGGAGTGGCGGGGACGCCGTGAATGAGCAGTTCTTC
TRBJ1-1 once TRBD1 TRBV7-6 CASSPAGGTAYF TGTGCCAGCAGCCCCGCAGGGGGGACAGCATACTTT
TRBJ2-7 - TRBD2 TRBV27 CASRAGTSGSLTHEQYF TGTGCCAGCAGGGCGGGGACTAGCGGGAGTTTGACTCACGAGCAGTACTTC
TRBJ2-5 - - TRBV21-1 CAKTEQETQYF TGTGCCAAGACAGAACAAGAGACCCAGTACTTC
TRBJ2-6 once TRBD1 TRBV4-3 CASSQGRTGSMYGANVLTF TGCGCCAGCAGCCAAGGCCGGACAGGGAGTATGTACGGGGCCAACGTCCTGACTTTC
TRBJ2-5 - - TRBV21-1 CASRAFQAWETQYF TGTGCCAGCAGGGCTTTCCAGGCTTGGGAGACCCAGTACTTC
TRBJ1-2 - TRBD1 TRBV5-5 CASSLADRVNGYTF TGTGCCAGCAGCTTGGCTGACAGGGTAAACGGCTACACCTTC
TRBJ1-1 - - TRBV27 CASRGVWTEAFF TGTGCCAGCCGGGGGGTTTGGACTGAAGCTTTCTTT
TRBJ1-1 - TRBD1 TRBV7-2 CASSLAGGQGEAFF TGTGCCAGCAGCTTAGCGGGGGGACAGGGGGAAGCTTTCTTT
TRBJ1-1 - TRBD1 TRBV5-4 CASSLYGTGGGEEAFF TGTGCCAGCAGCTTATACGGGACAGGGGGCGGCGAGGAAGCTTTCTTT
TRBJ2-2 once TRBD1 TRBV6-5 CASRTGETGELFF TGTGCCAGCAGGACAGGGGAAACCGGGGAGCTGTTTTTT
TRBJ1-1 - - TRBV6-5 CASSYGGSNTEAFF TGTGCCAGCAGTTACGGGGGGAGTAACACTGAAGCTTTCTTT
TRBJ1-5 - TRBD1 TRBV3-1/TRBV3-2 CASSQDRVLQPQHF TGTGCCAGCAGCCAGGACAGGGTTCTTCAGCCCCAGCATTTT
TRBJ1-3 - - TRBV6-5 CASSSQGGSGNTIYF TGTGCCAGCAGTTCCCAGGGTGGCTCTGGAAACACCATATATTTT
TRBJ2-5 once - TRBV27 CASRSSGVETQYF TGTGCCAGCAGGTCTTCAGGGGTGGAGACCCAGTACTTC
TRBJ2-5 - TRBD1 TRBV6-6 CASYPPGQGRQTQYF TGTGCCAGTTATCCACCGGGACAGGGAAGGCAGACCCAGTACTTC
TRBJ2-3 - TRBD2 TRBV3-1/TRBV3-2 CASSQDWGGDTDTQYF TGTGCCAGCAGCCAAGACTGGGGAGGGGACACAGATACGCAGTATTTT
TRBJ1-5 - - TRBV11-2 CASSPTASNQPQHF TGTGCCAGCAGCCCCACAGCTAGCAATCAGCCCCAGCATTTT
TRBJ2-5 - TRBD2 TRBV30 CAWSDNASGSESDETQYF TGTGCCTGGAGTGATAACGCTAGCGGGAGCGAGTCCGATGAAACCCAGTACTTC
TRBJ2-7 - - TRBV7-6 CASSLERLAYEQYF TGTGCCAGCAGCTTAGAGCGACTCGCCTACGAGCAGTACTTC
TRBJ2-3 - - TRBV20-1 CSAKQQDTQYF TGCAGTGCAAAGCAACAGGATACGCAGTATTTT
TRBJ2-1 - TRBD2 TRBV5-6 CASSFISAGLAGDNLFF TGTGCCAGCAGCTTCATATCGGCGGGACTAGCGGGCGATAACCTGTTCTTC
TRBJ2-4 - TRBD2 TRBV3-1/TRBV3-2 CASSQGTSINIQYF TGTGCCAGCAGCCAAGGGACTAGTATAAACATTCAGTACTTC
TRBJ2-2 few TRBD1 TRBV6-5 CASRQTGTGELFF TGTGCCAGCAGGCAGACAGGGACCGGGGAGCTGTTTTTT
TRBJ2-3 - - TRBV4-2 CASSQGGLTSTDTQYF TGTGCCAGCAGCCAAGGAGGACTTACTAGCACAGATACGCAGTATTTT
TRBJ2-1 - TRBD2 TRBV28 CASSLLTSETAGQFF TGTGCCAGCAGTTTACTAACTAGCGAGACAGCGGGGCAGTTCTTC
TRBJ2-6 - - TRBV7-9 CASSLAAGLPFSGANVLTF TGTGCCAGCAGCTTAGCGGCAGGACTACCATTCTCTGGGGCCAACGTCCTGACTTTC
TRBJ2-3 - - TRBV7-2 CASSSGSTDTQYF TGTGCCAGCAGCTCAGGCAGCACAGATACGCAGTATTTT
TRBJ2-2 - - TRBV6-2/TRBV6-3 CASSYRRQRNTGELFF TGTGCCAGCAGTTACCGAAGGCAGCGTAACACCGGGGAGCTGTTTTTT
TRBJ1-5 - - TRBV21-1 CASSKGARPVPQHF TGTGCCAGCAGCAAGGGGGCCCGTCCGGTTCCCCAGCATTTT
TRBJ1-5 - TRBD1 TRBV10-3 CAISEWDREDQPQHF TGTGCCATCAGTGAGTGGGACAGGGAGGATCAGCCCCAGCATTTT
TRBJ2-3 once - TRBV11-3 CASSLRLSTDTQYF TGTGCCAGCAGCTTAAGACTTTCCACAGATACGCAGTATTTT
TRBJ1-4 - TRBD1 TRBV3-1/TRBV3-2 CASSQSVAGQTNEKLFF TGTGCCAGCAGCCAAAGCGTAGCGGGACAGACTAATGAAAAACTGTTTTTT